This entry lists 28 T cell receptor beta chains sequenced from one sample in a study of cytomegalovirus exposure and HLA in healthy donors. Generated by immunoSEQ multiplex PCR, the TCRdb table keeps only in-frame clones and is missing some. Of around 94,000 clones listed, approximately 95% were seen once; the top ten hold approximately 0.91%. Sequencing was performed on PBMCs. The receptor set was obtained from a woman under 30 in good health and CMV-seronegative.

This sequence joins TRBV6-4 and TRBJ1-2, with D possibly TRBD1 on 6 matching bases. Germline CDR1 reads MRHNA; CDR2 reads SNTAGT. V lost 6 bases and J lost 2, with 25 bases in between. The CDR3 length is 18 residues. The CDR3 DNA reads as TGTGCCAGCAGGACAGGAACAGGGTTGATCCACAGAAACTATGGCTACACCTTC. Translation gives CASRTGTGLIHRNYGYTF.

Here the CDR3 reads CASRPTVGDIPAGDYGYTF. The DNA of the CDR3 is TGTGCCAGCAGGCCTACGGTTGGGGACATACCTGCGGGTGACTATGGCTACACCTTC. The chain carries TRBV28 and TRBJ1-2; D possibly corresponds to TRBD1 (6 bases). Germline CDR1 MDHEN, CDR2 SYDVKM. The length of the CDR3 is 19 residues. V was trimmed by 6 bases and J by 3 bases, leaving 29 bases between them.

The CDR3 DNA follows: TGTGCCAGCAGCCCTTCGACAGGGATGGGATTTGCCGGGGAGCTGTTTTTT. This gives the protein CASSPSTGMGFAGELFF. The chain has TRBV9 and TRBJ2-2; 7 nucleotides match TRBD1. V was clipped by 4 bases and J by 6 bases; unmatched bases: 15. The CDR3 is 17 residues long. Germline V lookup: CDR1 SGDLS, CDR2 YYNGEE. Complete variable domain (other parts from reference TRBV9 and TRBJ2-2): DSGVTQTPKHLITATGQRVTLRCSPRSGDLSVYWYQQSLDQGLQFLIQYYNGEERAKGNILERFSAQQFPDLHSELNLSSLELGDSALYFCASSPSTGMGFAGELFFGEGSRLTVL.

This clone was detected only once. The V call is TRBV6-5, the J call TRBJ2-7; 10 bases match TRBD1. Germline lookup yields CDR1 MNHEY and CDR2 SVGAGI. The CDR3 is 16 residues long. The J segment lost 6 bases and the V segment lost 0 bases, leaving 8 bases of the junction unmatched. For the CDR3, the DNA is TGTGCCAGCAGTTACTCGCCGGGACAGGGGTATAGCGAGCAGTACTTC. The encoded protein is CASSYSPGQGYSEQYF.

The chain combines TRBV10-3 with TRBJ2-2; TRBD2 matches 8 bases. The germline V gene has CDR1 ENHRY and CDR2 SYGVKD. CDR3 length equals 14 residues. V lost 5 bases, J lost 4 bases, and 3 bases stayed unmatched. As DNA, the CDR3 is TGTGCCATCAGTCGGACTAGCCTCACCGGGGAGCTGTTTTTT. It is translated as CAISRTSLTGELFF.

The chain links TRBV9 to TRBJ2-5; perhaps TRBD2 as D (5 bases). V was trimmed by 4 bases and J by 5 bases, leaving 18 bases between them. This CDR3 is built from 15 residues. Germline V gene data show CDR1 as SGDLS and CDR2 as YYNGEE. CDR3 sequence reads: CASSPLESVRETQYF. The CDR3 DNA reads TGTGCCAGCAGCCCACTAGAATCGGTGAGGGAGACCCAGTACTTC.

DNA for the CDR3: TGTGCCATCAGTGGTAATCGGGTGCACACTGAAGCTTTCTTT. Translated: CAISGNRVHTEAFF. The genes are TRBV10-3 and TRBJ1-1; D call uncertain. This CDR3 is 14 amino acids long. The ends were cut back, 4 bases at V and 3 bases at J, with 12 bases in the middle. CDR1 is ENHRY and CDR2 is SYGVKD in the germline V gene.

The chain has TRBV5-8 and TRBJ2-1, with 8 nucleotides matching TRBD2. This CDR3 comprises 14 residues. The V gene end was trimmed by 2 bases and the J gene end by 9 bases; junction bases not matched to a gene: 7. From germline, CDR1 is SGHTS and CDR2 YDEGEE. CDR3 region: CASSFGGLEREQFF. In DNA form, the CDR3 reads TGTGCCAGCAGCTTTGGGGGACTAGAACGTGAGCAGTTCTTC.

J is TRBJ2-3 and V is TRBV5-6; 11 nucleotides agree with TRBD2. V lost 3 bases to trimming and J lost 0 bases; unmatched junction nucleotides: 3. Germline V gene data show CDR1 as SGHDT and CDR2 as YYEEEE. The CDR3 is 16 amino acids. This CDR3 is CASSWGTSGSTDTQYF. In DNA form, the CDR3 reads TGTGCCAGCAGCTGGGGGACTAGCGGTAGCACAGATACGCAGTATTTT.

V usage is TRBV11-3 and J usage is TRBJ2-6; TRBD2 aligns across 7 bases. V shed 5 bases and J 0 bases; nucleotides not matched to a gene: 10. The length of the CDR3 is 18 residues. In germline, CDR1 is SGHNT, CDR2 YENEEA. The CDR3 region is CASSPGGYWLSGANVLTF. In DNA form, the CDR3 reads TGTGCCAGCAGCCCCGGGGGGTATTGGCTCTCTGGGGCCAACGTCCTGACTTTC.

CDR3 amino acids: CSVEGGDSYEQYF. CDR3 coding DNA: TGCAGCGTTGAAGGCGGGGACTCCTACGAGCAGTACTTC. V usage is TRBV29-1 and J usage is TRBJ2-7; TRBD2 is a possible D gene (6 bases). Germline V gene sequence: CDR1 SQVTM, CDR2 ANQGSEA. The CDR3 totals 13 residues. V was pared by 1 base and J by 0 bases, with 7 bases between.

This rearrangement joins TRBV9 to TRBJ2-1; D perhaps matches TRBD2 (6 bases). This CDR3 is built from 15 residues. The germline V gene has CDR1 SGDLS and CDR2 YYNGEE. V lost 0 bases, J lost 4 bases, and 11 bases lay in between. DNA of the CDR3: TGTGCCAGCAGCGTAGATGCGGGGATTTACAATGAGCAGTTCTTC. Its protein is CASSVDAGIYNEQFF. Full variable domain (missing parts from reference TRBV9 and TRBJ2-1): DSGVTQTPKHLITATGQRVTLRCSPRSGDLSVYWYQQSLDQGLQFLIQYYNGEERAKGNILERFSAQQFPDLHSELNLSSLELGDSALYFCASSVDAGIYNEQFFGPGTRLTVL.

For the CDR3, the DNA is TGCGCCAGCAGCCAAGATTTTGGGGACAGTCCCTCTGGGGCCAACGTCCTGACTTTC. Its translation is CASSQDFGDSPSGANVLTF. The rearrangement joins TRBV4-1 to TRBJ2-6, with TRBD1 matching over 7 bases. The germline CDR1 and CDR2 sequences are MGHRA and YSYEKL. With V trimmed by 0 bases and J by 0 bases, 8 bases remained unmatched. This CDR3 contains 19 residues.

This CDR3 is CASSRAGVWETQYF. The CDR3 DNA sequence: TGTGCCAGCAGCAGAGCGGGGGTTTGGGAGACCCAGTACTTC. The genes are TRBV7-2 and TRBJ2-5, with TRBD2 matching over 8 bases. J lost 5 bases, V lost 5 bases, and 7 bases had no gene match. CDR3 length: 14 residues. Germline CDR1 and CDR2: SGHTA and FQGNSA.

The J gene is TRBJ2-7, the V gene TRBV30; TRBD1 agrees at 9 bases. The CDR3 is made up of 12 amino acids. CDR1 is GTSNPN and CDR2 is SVGIG in the germline V gene (reference sequence). V dropped 3 bases and J dropped 8; count of bases not matched to a gene: 5. The CDR3 here is CAWSQTGGQQYF. In DNA form, the CDR3 reads TGTGCCTGGAGCCAGACAGGGGGGCAGCAGTACTTC.

The rearrangement links TRBV4-3 to TRBJ1-4; 7 nucleotides agree with TRBD1. The CDR3 totals 18 residues. Trimming at V came to 0 bases and at J to 7 bases, leaving 14 bases not matched to a gene. Germline CDR1 and CDR2: LGHNA and YSLEER. The CDR3 DNA reads as TGCGCCAGCAGCCAAGACGGGGTCGGAGGGGGCACTGGTGAAAAACTGTTTTTT. This codes for CASSQDGVGGGTGEKLFF.

The CDR3 DNA reads TGTGCCAGCAGTTCGGCTAGCGGTGCCTACGAGCAGTACTTC. It codes for CASSSASGAYEQYF. The chain recombines TRBV6-5 with TRBJ2-7, with 7 bases identical to TRBD2. The length of the CDR3 is 14 residues. Germline V lookup: CDR1 MNHEY, CDR2 SVGAGI. V was clipped by 4 bases and J by 2 bases; unmatched bases: 5.

The J gene is TRBJ2-7, the V gene TRBV19; D perhaps matches TRBD1 (6 bases). V lost 3 bases and J lost 6, with 12 bases in between. The CDR3 contains 13 residues. CDR1 is LNHDA and CDR2 is SQIVND in the germline V gene (reference sequence). The CDR3 region has the DNA TGTGCCAGTAGTATTACCAGGGGTGCCGAGCAGTACTTC. Translation: CASSITRGAEQYF.

In its sample, this clone was seen once. The chain couples TRBV19 to TRBJ1-5; D possibly corresponds to TRBD1 (5 bases). CDR1 and CDR2 from the germline V gene are LNHDA and SQIVND (reference sequence). V was pared by 5 bases and J by 3 bases, with 14 bases between. The CDR3 covers 15 residues. The DNA for the CDR3 is TGTGCCAGTAGTGATAGGGGCAGGTCCAATCAGCCCCAGCATTTT. Translated: CASSDRGRSNQPQHF.

V usage is TRBV25-1 and J usage is TRBJ1-1; D is perhaps TRBD1 (5 bases). CDR3 length: 13 residues. Deletions cut 5 bases from V and 6 bases from J, with 13 bases between. Germline lookup yields CDR1 MGHDK and CDR2 SYGVNS. CDR3: CASSRGGEAEAFF. CDR3 DNA: TGTGCCAGCAGTCGCGGGGGTGAGGCTGAAGCTTTCTTT.

For the CDR3, the DNA is TGTGCTAGTGGTTTGGTAATCGGACAGGGCATAGATACGCAGTATTTT. Translated: CASGLVIGQGIDTQYF. The V call is TRBV12-5, the J call TRBJ2-3, with 8 nucleotides matching TRBD1. In germline, CDR1 is LGHNT, CDR2 FRNRAP. V lost 0 bases to trimming and J lost 5 bases; unmatched junction nucleotides: 7. The CDR3 length is 16 residues.

The V gene is TRBV15, the J gene TRBJ2-5; 7 bases are a match to TRBD1. The CDR3 runs 15 residues. The germline V gene has CDR1 LNHNV and CDR2 YYDKDF (reference sequence). Trimming at V came to 7 bases and at J to 1 base, leaving 9 bases not matched to a gene. Written as DNA, the CDR3 is TGTGCCACCAACCGAGACAGGGTCCCCCAAGAGACCCAGTACTTC. Residues: CATNRDRVPQETQYF.

The CDR3 sequence is CASNYRGPNTEAFF. The DNA for the CDR3 is TGTGCCAGCAACTACAGGGGGCCAAACACTGAAGCTTTCTTT. The chain combines TRBV6-5 with TRBJ1-1; 9 bases agree with TRBD1. The J segment lost 2 bases and the V segment lost 7 bases, leaving 5 bases of the junction unmatched. CDR1 is MNHEY and CDR2 is SVGAGI in the germline V gene. The CDR3 consists of 14 residues.

The chain employs TRBV19 and TRBJ2-7, with 7 bases that match TRBD1. The CDR3 loop spans 13 amino acids. Germline CDR1 LNHDA, CDR2 SQIVND (reference sequence). Trimming at V came to 5 bases and at J to 5 bases, leaving 6 bases not matched to a gene. This CDR3 is CASSHRGGNEQYF. As DNA, the CDR3 is TGTGCCAGTAGTCACAGGGGCGGCAACGAGCAGTACTTC.

The gene calls are TRBV7-9 and TRBJ2-7; 7 nucleotides agree with TRBD1. The CDR3 length is 14 residues. The V segment lost 4 bases and the J segment 2 bases; nucleotides outside the gene matches: 5. Germline CDR1 and CDR2: SEHNR and FQNEAQ (reference sequence). The CDR3 loop is CASSSDRNTYEQYF. CDR3 sequence (DNA): TGTGCCAGCAGCTCGGACAGGAATACCTACGAGCAGTACTTC.

The chain couples TRBV9 to TRBJ2-1; D unresolved. Germline V lookup: CDR1 SGDLS, CDR2 YYNGEE. The CDR3 consists of 11 residues. The V and J ends lost 4 bases and 4 bases respectively, with 3 bases between them. CDR3 sequence (DNA): TGTGCCAGCAGCCTATACAATGAGCAGTTCTTC. The encoded protein is CASSLYNEQFF.

The V gene is TRBV10-3, the J gene TRBJ2-1, with 7 positions matching TRBD1. The CDR3 covers 15 residues. V lost 5 bases and J lost 1; bases outside the gene matches: 5. Germline assignment: CDR1 ENHRY and CDR2 SYGVKD. The CDR3 is CAISTGEVSYNEQFF. DNA for the CDR3: TGTGCCATCAGTACAGGGGAAGTATCCTACAATGAGCAGTTCTTC.

This chain joins TRBV7-9 and TRBJ2-1; D is undetermined. Germline lookup yields CDR1 SEHNR and CDR2 FQNEAQ (reference sequence). V was trimmed by 5 bases and J by 2 bases, leaving 16 bases between them. This CDR3 spans 16 amino acids. The CDR3 is CASSARGAGPYNEQFF. Written as DNA, the CDR3 is TGTGCCAGCAGCGCCAGAGGCGCCGGCCCCTACAATGAGCAGTTCTTC. Using reference TRBV7-9 and TRBJ2-1 for the parts outside the CDR3, the full variable domain is DTGVSQNPRHKITKRGQNVTFRCDPISEHNRLYWYRQTLGQGPEFLTYFQNEAQLEKSRLLSDRFSAERPKGSFSTLEIQRTEQGDSAMYLCASSARGAGPYNEQFFGPGTRLTVL.